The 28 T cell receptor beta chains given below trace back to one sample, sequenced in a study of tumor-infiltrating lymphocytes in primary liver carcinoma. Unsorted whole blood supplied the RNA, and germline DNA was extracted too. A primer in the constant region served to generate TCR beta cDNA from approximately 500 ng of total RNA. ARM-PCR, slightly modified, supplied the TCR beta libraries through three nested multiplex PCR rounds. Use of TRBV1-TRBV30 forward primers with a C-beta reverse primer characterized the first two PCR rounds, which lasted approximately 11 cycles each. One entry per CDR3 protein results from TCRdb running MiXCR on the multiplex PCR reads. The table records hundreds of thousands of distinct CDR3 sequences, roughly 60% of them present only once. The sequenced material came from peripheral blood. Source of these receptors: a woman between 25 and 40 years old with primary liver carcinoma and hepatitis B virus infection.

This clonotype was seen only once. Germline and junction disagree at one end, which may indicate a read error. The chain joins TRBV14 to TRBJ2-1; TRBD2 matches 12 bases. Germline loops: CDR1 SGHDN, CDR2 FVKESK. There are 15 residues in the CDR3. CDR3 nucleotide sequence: TGCGCCAGCAGCCGTGGACTAGCGGGATTGAATGAGCAGTTCTTC. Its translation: CASSRGLAGLNEQFF.

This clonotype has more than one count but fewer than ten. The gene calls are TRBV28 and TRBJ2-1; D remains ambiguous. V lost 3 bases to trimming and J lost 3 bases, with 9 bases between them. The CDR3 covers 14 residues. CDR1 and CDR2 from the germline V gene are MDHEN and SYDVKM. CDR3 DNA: TGTGCCAGCAGTTTCAGAGGCTTCTACAATGAGCAGTTCTTC. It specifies CASSFRGFYNEQFF.

The CDR3 DNA reads TGTGCCAGCGTGGGGGGCACTGAAGCTTTCTTT. It is translated as CASVGGTEAFF. V usage is TRBV28 and J usage is TRBJ1-1; tentatively, D is TRBD1 (5 bases). Germline assignment: CDR1 MDHEN and CDR2 SYDVKM. Trimming took off 8 bases at V and 4 bases at J, with 8 bases between the two ends. The CDR3 totals 11 residues.

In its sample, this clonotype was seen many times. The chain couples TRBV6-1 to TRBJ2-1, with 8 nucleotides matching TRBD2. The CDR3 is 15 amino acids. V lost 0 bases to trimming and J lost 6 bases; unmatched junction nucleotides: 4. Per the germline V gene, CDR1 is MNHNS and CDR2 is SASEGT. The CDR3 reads CASSEAPTSGNEQFF. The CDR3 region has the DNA TGTGCCAGCAGTGAAGCCCCTACTAGCGGCAATGAGCAGTTCTTC.

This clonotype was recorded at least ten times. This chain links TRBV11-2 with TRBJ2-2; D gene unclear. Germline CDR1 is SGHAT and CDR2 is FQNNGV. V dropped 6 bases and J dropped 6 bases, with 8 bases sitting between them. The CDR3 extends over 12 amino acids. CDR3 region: CASSPAPGELFF. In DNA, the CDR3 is TGTGCCAGCAGTCCCGCCCCCGGGGAGCTGTTTTTT. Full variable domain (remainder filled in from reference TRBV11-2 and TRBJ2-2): EAGVAQSPRYKIIEKRQSVAFWCNPISGHATLYWYQQILGQGPKLLIQFQNNGVVDDSQLPKDRFSAERLKGVDSTLKIQPAKLEDSAVYLCASSPAPGELFFGEGSRLTVL.

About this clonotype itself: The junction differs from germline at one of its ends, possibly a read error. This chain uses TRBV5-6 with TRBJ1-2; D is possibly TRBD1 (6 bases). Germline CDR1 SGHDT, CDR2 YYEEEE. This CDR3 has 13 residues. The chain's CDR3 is CANSLEGGYGYTF. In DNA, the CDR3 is TGTGCCAACAGCTTGGAGGGGGGCTATGGCTACACCTTC.

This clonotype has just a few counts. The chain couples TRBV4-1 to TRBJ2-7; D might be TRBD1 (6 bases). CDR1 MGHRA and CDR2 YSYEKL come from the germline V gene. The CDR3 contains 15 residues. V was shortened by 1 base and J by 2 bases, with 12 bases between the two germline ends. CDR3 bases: TGCGCCAGCAGCCAAGCTAGGACAGCTACCTACGAGCAGTACTTC. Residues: CASSQARTATYEQYF.

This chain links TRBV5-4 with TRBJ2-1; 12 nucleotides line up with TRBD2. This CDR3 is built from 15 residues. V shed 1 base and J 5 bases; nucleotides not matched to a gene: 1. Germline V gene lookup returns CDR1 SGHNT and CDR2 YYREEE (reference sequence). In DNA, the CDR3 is TGTGCCAGCAGCTTGACTAGCGGGGGGAACAATGAGCAGTTCTTC. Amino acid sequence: CASSLTSGGNNEQFF.

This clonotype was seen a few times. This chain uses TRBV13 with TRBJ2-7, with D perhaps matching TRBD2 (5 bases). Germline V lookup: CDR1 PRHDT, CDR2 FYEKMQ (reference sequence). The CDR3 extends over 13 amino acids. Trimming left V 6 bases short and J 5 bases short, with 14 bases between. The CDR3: CASRERGWNEQYF. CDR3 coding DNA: TGTGCCAGCAGGGAACGGGGATGGAACGAGCAGTACTTC.

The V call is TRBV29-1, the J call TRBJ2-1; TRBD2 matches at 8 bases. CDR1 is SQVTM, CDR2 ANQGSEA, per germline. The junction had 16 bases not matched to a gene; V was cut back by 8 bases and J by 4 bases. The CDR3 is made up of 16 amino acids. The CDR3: CSLAQIAGRRYNEQFF. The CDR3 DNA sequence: TGCAGCCTCGCACAAATAGCGGGAAGGCGGTACAATGAGCAGTTCTTC.

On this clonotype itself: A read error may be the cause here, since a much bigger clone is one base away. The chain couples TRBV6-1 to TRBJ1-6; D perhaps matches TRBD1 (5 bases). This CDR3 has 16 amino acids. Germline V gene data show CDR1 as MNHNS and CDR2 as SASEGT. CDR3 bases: TGTACCAGCTTTAGTCGTCGGCAGGGTCTTAATTCACCCCTCCACTTT. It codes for CTSFSRRQGLNSPLHF.

The CDR3 loop is CASSFPAGYKQFF. The CDR3 nucleotides are TGTGCCAGCAGCTTTCCGGCGGGGTACAAGCAGTTCTTC. The genes are TRBV11-2 and TRBJ2-1, with D possibly matching TRBD2 (6 bases). This CDR3 has 13 residues. V lost 3 bases and J 11 bases, leaving 14 bases between the germline ends. Germline CDR1 SGHAT, CDR2 FQNNGV.

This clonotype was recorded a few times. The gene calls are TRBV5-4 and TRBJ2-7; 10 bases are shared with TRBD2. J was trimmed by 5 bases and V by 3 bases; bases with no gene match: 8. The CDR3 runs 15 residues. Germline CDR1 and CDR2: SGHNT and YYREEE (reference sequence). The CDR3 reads CASSSPGLASDEQYF. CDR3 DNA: TGTGCCAGCAGCTCTCCGGGACTAGCGTCCGACGAGCAGTACTTC. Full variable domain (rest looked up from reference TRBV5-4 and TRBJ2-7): ETGVTQSPTHLIKTRGQQVTLRCSSQSGHNTVSWYQQALGQGPQFIFQYYREEENGRGNFPPRFSGLQFPNYSSELNVNALELDDSALYLCASSSPGLASDEQYFGPGTRLTVT.

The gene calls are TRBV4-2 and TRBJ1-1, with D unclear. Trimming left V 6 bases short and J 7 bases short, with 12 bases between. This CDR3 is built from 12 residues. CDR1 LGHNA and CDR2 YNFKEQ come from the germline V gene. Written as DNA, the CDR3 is TGTGCCAGCAGTCATGACTCGGTTGAAGCTTTCTTT. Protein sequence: CASSHDSVEAFF.

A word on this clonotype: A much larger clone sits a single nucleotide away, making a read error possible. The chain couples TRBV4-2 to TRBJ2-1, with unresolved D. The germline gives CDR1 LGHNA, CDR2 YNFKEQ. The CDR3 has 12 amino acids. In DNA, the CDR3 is TGTGCCAGCAGCGATGGAAACGGTGAGCAGTTGTTC. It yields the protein CASSDGNGEQLF.

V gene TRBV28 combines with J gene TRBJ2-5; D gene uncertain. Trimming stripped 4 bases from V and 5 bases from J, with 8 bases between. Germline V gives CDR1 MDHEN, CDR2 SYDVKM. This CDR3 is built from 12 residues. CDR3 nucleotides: TGTGCCAGCAGTTCGGTCGCGGAGACCCAGTACTTC. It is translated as CASSSVAETQYF.

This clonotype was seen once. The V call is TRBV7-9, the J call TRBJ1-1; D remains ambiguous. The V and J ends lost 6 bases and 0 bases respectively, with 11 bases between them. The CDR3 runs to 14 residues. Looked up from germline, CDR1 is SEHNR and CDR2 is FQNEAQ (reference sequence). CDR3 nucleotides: TGTGCCAGCAGAGGGATAGGGATGAACACTGAAGCTTTCTTT. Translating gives CASRGIGMNTEAFF.

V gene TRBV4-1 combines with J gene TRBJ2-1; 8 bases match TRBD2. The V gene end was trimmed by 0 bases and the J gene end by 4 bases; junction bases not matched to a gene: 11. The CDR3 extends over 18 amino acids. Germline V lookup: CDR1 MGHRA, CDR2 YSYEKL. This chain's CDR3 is CASSQDGQSVAGYNEQFF. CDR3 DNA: TGCGCCAGCAGCCAAGACGGTCAGTCGGTAGCGGGGTACAATGAGCAGTTCTTC.

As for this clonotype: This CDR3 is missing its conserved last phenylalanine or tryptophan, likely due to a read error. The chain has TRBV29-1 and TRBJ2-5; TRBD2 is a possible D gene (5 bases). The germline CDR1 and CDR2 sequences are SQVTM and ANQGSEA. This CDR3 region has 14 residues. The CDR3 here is CSVEISAGGETQYI. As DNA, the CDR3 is TGCAGCGTTGAAATCTCGGCAGGAGGAGAGACACAGTACATC.

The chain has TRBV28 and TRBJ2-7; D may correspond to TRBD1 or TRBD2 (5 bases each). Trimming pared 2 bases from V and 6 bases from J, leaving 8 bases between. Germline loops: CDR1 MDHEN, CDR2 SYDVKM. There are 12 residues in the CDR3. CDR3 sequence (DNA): TGTGCCAGCAGTTTACAGGGACCCGAGCAGTACTTC. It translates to CASSLQGPEQYF.

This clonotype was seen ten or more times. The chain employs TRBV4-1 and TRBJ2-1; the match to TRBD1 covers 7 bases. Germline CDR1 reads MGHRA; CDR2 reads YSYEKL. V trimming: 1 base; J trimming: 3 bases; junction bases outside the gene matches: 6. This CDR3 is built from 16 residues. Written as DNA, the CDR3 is TGCGCCAGCAGCCAAGGGCCGGGACAGAACTACAATGAGCAGTTCTTC. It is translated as CASSQGPGQNYNEQFF.

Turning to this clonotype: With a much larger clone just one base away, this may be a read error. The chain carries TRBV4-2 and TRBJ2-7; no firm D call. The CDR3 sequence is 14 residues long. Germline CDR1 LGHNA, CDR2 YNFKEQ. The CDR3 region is CASSQALVRSEQHF. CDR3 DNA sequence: TGTGCCAGCAGCCAAGCGTTGGTTAGAAGTGAGCAGCACTTC.

CDR3 loop: CASSYAGQGATEAFF. The CDR3 DNA sequence: TGTGCCAGCAGTTACGCGGGACAGGGGGCAACTGAAGCTTTCTTT. This rearrangement joins TRBV6-5 to TRBJ1-1; TRBD1 aligns across 12 bases. The CDR3 consists of 15 residues. Germline V gene sequence: CDR1 MNHEY, CDR2 SVGAGI. After removal of 2 bases from V and 5 bases from J, the junction contained 3 bases not matched to a gene.

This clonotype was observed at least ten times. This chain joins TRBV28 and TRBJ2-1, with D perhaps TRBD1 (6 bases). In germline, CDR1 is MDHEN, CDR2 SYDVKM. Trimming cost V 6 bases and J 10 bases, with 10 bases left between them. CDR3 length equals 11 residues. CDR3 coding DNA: TGTGCCAGCAGCCGGACAGCCGAGCAGTTCTTC. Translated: CASSRTAEQFF.

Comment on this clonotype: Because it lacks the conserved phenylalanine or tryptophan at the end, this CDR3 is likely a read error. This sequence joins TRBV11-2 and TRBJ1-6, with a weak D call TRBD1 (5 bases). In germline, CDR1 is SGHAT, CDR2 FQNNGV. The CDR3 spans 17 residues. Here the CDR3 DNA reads TGTGCCAGCAACTTAAGCGGGGTGGGGCGGAAGAATTCACCCCTCCACATT. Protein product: CASNLSGVGRKNSPLHI.

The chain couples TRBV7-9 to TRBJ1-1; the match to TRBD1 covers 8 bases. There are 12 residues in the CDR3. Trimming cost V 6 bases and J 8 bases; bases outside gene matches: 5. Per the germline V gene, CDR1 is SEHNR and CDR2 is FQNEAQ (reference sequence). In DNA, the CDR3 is TGTGCCAGCAGTAACCGGGACAGGGAAGCTTTCTTT. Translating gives CASSNRDREAFF.

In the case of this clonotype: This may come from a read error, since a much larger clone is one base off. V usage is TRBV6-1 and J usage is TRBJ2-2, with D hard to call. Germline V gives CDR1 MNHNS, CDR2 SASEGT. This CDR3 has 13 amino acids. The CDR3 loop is CARKDQNTWELFF. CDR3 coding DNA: TGTGCCAGAAAGGACCAGAACACCTGGGAGCTGTTTTTT.

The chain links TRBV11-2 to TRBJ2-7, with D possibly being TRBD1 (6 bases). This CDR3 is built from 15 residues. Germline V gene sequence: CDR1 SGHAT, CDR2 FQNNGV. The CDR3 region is CANSFTGQSAYEQYF. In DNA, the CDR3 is TGTGCTAACAGCTTCACTGGACAGTCAGCCTACGAGCAGTACTTC.